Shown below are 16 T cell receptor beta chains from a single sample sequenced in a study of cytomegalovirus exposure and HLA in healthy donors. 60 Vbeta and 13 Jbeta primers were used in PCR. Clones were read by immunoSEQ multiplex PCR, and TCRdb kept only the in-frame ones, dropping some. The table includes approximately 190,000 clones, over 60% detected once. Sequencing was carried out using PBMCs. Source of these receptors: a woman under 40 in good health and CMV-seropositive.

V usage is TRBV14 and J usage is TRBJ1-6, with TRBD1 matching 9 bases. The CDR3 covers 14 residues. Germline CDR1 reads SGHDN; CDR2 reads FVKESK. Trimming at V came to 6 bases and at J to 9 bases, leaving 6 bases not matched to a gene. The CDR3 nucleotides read TGTGCCAGCAGTGTGGACAGGGGTGGTTCACCCCTCCACTTT. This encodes CASSVDRGGSPLHF.

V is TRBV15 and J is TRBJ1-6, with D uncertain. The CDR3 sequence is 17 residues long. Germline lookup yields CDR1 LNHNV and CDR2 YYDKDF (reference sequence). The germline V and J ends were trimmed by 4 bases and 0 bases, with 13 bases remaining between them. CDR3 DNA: TGTGCCACCAGCACAACGTTAAGGAGCTCCTATAATTCACCCCTCCACTTT. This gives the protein CATSTTLRSSYNSPLHF. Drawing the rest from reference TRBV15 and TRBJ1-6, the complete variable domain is DAMVIQNPRYQVTQFGKPVTLSCSQTLNHNVMYWYQQKSSQAPKLLFHYYDKDFNNEADTPDNFQSRRPNTSFCFLDIRSPGLGDTAMYLCATSTTLRSSYNSPLHFGNGTRLTVT.

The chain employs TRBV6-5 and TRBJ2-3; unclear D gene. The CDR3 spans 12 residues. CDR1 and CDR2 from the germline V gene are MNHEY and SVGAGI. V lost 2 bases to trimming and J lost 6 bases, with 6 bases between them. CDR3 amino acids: CASSYLADTQYF. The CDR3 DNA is TGTGCCAGCAGTTACCTTGCGGATACGCAGTATTTT.

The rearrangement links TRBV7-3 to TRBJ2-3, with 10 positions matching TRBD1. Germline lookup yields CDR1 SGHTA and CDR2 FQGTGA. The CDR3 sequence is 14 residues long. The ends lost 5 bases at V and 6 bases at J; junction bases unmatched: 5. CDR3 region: CASSPKGQGDTQYF. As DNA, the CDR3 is TGTGCCAGCAGCCCCAAGGGACAGGGGGATACGCAGTATTTT.

The CDR3, as DNA: TGTGCCAGCAGCCGGGACAGACCCCAAGAGACCCAGTACTTC. Its translation is CASSRDRPQETQYF. The chain has TRBV6-1 and TRBJ2-5, with 7 bases fitting TRBD1. The length of the CDR3 is 14 residues. V shed 6 bases and J 1 base; nucleotides not matched to a gene: 5. Germline CDR1 is MNHNS and CDR2 is SASEGT.

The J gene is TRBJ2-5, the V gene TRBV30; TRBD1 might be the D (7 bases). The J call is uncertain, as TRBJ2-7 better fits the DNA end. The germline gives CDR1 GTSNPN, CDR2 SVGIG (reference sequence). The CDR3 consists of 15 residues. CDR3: CAWSVRRGPGNEQYF. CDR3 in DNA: TGTGCCTGGAGTGTACGGAGGGGGCCTGGGAACGAGCAGTACTTC.

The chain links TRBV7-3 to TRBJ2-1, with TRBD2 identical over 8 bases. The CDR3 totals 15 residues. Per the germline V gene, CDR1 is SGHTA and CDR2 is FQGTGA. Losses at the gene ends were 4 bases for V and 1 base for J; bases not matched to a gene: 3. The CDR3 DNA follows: TGTGCCAGCAGCTGGAGCGGGAGATCCTACAATGAGCAGTTCTTC. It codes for CASSWSGRSYNEQFF. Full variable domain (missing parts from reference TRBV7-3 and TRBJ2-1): GAGVSQTPSNKVTEKGKYVELRCDPISGHTALYWYRQSLGQGPEFLIYFQGTGAADDSGLPNDRFFAVRPEGSVSTLKIQRTERGDSAVYLCASSWSGRSYNEQFFGPGTRLTVL.

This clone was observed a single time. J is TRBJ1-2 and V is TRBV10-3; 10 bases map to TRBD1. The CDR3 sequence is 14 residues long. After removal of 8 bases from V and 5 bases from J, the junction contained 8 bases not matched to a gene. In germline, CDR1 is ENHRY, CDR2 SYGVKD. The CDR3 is CAIRGGQGIYGYTF. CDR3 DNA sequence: TGTGCCATCCGAGGGGGACAGGGGATATATGGCTACACCTTC.

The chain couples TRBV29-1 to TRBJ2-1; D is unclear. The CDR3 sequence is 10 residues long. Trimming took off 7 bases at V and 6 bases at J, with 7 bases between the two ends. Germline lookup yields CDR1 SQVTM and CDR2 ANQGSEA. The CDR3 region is CSAGVNEQFF. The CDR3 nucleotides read TGCAGCGCAGGTGTCAATGAGCAGTTCTTC.

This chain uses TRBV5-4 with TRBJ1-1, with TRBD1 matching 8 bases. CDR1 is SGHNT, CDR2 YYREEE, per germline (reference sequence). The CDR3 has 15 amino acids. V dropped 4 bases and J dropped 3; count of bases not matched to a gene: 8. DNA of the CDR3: TGTGCCAGCAGCCCTCAGGGGGCCGGGGACACTGAAGCTTTCTTT. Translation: CASSPQGAGDTEAFF.

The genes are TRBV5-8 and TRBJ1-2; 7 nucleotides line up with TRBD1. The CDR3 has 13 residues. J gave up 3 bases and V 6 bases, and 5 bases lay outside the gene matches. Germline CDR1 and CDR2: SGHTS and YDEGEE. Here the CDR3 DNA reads TGTGCCAGCACCTTCGGGACAGACTATGGCTACACCTTC. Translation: CASTFGTDYGYTF.

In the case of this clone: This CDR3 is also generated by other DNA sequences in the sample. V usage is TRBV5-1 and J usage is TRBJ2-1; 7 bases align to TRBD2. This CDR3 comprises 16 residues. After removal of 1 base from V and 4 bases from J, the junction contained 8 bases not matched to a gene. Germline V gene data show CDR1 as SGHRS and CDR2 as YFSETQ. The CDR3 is CASSLMGGSTYNEQFF. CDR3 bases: TGCGCCAGCAGCTTGATGGGGGGGAGTACGTACAATGAGCAGTTCTTC.

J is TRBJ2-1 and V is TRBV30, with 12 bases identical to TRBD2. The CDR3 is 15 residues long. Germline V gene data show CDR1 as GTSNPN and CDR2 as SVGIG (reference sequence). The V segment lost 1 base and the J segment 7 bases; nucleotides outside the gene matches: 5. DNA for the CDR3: TGTGCCTGGAGTGCGGGACTAGCGGGTGGGAATGAGCAGTTCTTC. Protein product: CAWSAGLAGGNEQFF. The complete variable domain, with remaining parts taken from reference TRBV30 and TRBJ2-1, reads SQTIHQWPATLVQPVGSPLSLECTVEGTSNPNLYWYRQAAGRGLQLLFYSVGIGQISSEVPQNLSASRPQDRQFILSSKKLLLSDSGFYLCAWSAGLAGGNEQFFGPGTRLTVL.

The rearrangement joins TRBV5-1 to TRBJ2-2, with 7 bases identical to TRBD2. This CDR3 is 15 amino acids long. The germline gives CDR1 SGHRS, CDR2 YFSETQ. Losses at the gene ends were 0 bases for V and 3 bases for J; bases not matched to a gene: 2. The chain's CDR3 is CASSLALADTGELFF. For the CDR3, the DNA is TGCGCCAGCAGCTTGGCTCTAGCGGACACCGGGGAGCTGTTTTTT.

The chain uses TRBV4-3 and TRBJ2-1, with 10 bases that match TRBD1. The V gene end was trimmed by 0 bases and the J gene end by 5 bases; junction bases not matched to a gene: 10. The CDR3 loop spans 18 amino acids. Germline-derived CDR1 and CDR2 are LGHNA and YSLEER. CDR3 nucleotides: TGCGCCAGCAGCCAAGAAAATCTTCCGGGACAGGGGAACAATGAGCAGTTCTTC. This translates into CASSQENLPGQGNNEQFF.

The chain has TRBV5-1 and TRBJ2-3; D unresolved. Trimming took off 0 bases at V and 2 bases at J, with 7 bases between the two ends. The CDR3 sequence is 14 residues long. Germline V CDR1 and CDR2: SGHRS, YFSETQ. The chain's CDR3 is CASSLARFTDTQYF. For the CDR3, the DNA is TGCGCCAGCAGCTTGGCTAGATTCACAGATACGCAGTATTTT. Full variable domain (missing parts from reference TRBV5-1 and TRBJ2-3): KAGVTQTPRYLIKTRGQQVTLSCSPISGHRSVSWYQQTPGQGLQFLFEYFSETQRNKGNFPGRFSGRQFSNSRSEMNVSTLELGDSALYLCASSLARFTDTQYFGPGTRLTVL.